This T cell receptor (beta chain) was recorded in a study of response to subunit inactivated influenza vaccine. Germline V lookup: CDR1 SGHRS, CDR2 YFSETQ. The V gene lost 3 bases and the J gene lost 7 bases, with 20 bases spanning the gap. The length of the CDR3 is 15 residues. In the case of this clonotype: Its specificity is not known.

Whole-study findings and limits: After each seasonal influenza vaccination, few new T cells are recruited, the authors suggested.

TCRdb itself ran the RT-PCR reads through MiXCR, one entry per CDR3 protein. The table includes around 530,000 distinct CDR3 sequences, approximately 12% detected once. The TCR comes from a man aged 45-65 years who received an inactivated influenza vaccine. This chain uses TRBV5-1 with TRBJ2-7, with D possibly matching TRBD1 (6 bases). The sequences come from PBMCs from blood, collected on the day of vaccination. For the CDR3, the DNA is TGCGCCAGCAGCTCTGACCCCGGGACATCTAGGGAGCAGTACTTC. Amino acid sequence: CASSSDPGTSREQYF.